Each of the 2 T cell receptor beta chains below was sequenced from the same sample in a study of cytomegalovirus exposure and HLA in healthy donors. PCR involved 60 Vbeta and 13 Jbeta primers. Produced via immunoSEQ multiplex PCR; TCRdb's table is partial and in-frame only. The data hold nearly 100,000 clones, with over 8% observed a single time. Sequencing was done on a sample of PBMCs. The receptors come from a middle-aged man in good health and CMV-seropositive.

The gene calls are TRBV9 and TRBJ1-3; tentative D call: TRBD1 (6 bases). CDR1 is SGDLS and CDR2 is YYNGEE in the germline V gene. The CDR3 is 16 amino acids. The V gene lost 3 bases and the J gene lost 0 bases, with 13 bases spanning the gap. DNA for the CDR3: TGTGCCAGCAGCGACCGGGACATCAACTCTGGAAACACCATATATTTT. It translates to CASSDRDINSGNTIYF.

The CDR3 DNA follows: TGTGCCAGTAAACCGGGAGGGCCCTACAATGAGCAGTTCTTC. It translates to CASKPGGPYNEQFF. The gene calls are TRBV19 and TRBJ2-1; TRBD2 matches at 8 bases. Trimming at V came to 7 bases and at J to 2 bases, leaving 4 bases not matched to a gene. There are 14 residues in the CDR3. Germline assignment: CDR1 LNHDA and CDR2 SQIVND (reference sequence).